This T cell receptor beta chain was captured in a study of T cell responses to AZD1222 COVID-19 vaccine. Study-wide findings and caveats: Among those given AZD1222, only 5 to 7 were seropositive at baseline. Repertoire samples came only from after the peak T cell response. Clonal diversity may have been underestimated, and the donors were mostly white British, with more females than males. Across the whole spike, CD4 TCRs peaked at regions 160-218 and 743-854.

Concerning this clone: The antigen is not known.

Method: immunoSEQ multiplex PCR; TCRdb's copy keeps in-frame clones and lacks some. The sample shows roughly 29,000 clones, 93% of them seen only once. Germline CDR1 is GTSNPN and CDR2 is SVGIG (reference sequence). There are 14 residues in the CDR3. Unmatched junction bases numbered 5, after V lost 2 bases and J lost 5 bases. This chain joins TRBV30 and TRBJ1-1; 10 bases align to TRBD1. The source material was peripheral blood, sampled on day 0 of AZD1222 vaccination. The TCR was taken from an adult in good health. The CDR3: CAWSRDRGRTEAFF. CDR3 coding DNA: TGTGCCTGGAGTCGGGACAGGGGCAGGACTGAAGCTTTCTTT. The full variable domain, its missing parts supplied by reference TRBV30 and TRBJ1-1, is SQTIHQWPATLVQPVGSPLSLECTVEGTSNPNLYWYRQAAGRGLQLLFYSVGIGQISSEVPQNLSASRPQDRQFILSSKKLLLSDSGFYLCAWSRDRGRTEAFFGQGTRLTVV.